This T cell receptor beta chain emerged from a study of Graves' ophthalmopathy and Graves' hyperthyroidism. The hyperthyroidism patients had a new diagnosis of under 2 months' duration and were aged 18 to 65. Patients were excluded if they had other autoimmune diseases or uncontrolled infections, and likewise if pregnancy or lactation applied. Overall study results and limits: Blood also harbored most expanded thyroid clonotypes above 0.001 frequency. For predicting ophthalmopathy progression, the model had around 64% sensitivity and around 72% specificity.

Notes on this clonotype: Antigen unknown.

The authors amplified TCR beta CDR3 regions from RNA transcripts. The workflow started with a first-round RT-PCR run with HTBI primers and then moved on to a second-round multiplex PCR. From the multiplex PCR reads, TCRdb called clonotypes with MiXCR, one entry per CDR3 protein. The profile shows 560,000 or so distinct CDR3 sequences, about 40% of them singletons. Trimming pared 8 bases from V and 4 bases from J, leaving 8 bases between. CDR1 is ENHRY, CDR2 SYGVKD, per germline. The CDR3 loop spans 12 amino acids. The sample consisted of peripheral blood or thyroid tissue (not recorded which). The TCR comes from an adult man with Graves' hyperthyroidism. The gene calls are TRBV10-3 and TRBJ2-2; D is perhaps TRBD2 (6 bases). The CDR3 DNA sequence: TGTGCCATCGGGGGGAGCACCGGGGAGCTGTTTTTT. This translates into CAIGGSTGELFF.